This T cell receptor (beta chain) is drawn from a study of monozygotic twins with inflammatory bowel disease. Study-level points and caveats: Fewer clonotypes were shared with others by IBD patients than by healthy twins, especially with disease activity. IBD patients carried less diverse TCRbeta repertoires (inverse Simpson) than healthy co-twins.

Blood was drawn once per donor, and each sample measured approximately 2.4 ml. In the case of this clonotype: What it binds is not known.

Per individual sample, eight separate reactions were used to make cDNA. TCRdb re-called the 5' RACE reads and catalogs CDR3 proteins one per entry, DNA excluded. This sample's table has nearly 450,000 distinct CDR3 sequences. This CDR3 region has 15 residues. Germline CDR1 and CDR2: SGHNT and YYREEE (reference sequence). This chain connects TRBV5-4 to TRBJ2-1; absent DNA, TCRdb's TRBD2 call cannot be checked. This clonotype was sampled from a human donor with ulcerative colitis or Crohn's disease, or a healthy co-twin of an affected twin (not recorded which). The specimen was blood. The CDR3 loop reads CASSRSGSSFHEQFF.